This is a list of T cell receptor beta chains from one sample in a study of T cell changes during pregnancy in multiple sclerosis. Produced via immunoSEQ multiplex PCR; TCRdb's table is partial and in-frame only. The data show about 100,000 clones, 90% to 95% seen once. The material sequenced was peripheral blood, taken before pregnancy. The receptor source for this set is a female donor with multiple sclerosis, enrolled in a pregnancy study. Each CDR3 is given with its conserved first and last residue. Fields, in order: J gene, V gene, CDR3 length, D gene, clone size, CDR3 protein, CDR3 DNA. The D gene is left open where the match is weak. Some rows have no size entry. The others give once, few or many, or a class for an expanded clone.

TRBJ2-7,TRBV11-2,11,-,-,CASSSTYEQYF,TGTGCCAGCAGTTCTACTTACGAGCAGTACTTC
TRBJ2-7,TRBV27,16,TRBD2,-,CASSSRTSGRRDEQYF,TGTGCCAGCAGTTCACGGACTAGCGGGAGAAGGGACGAGCAGTACTTC
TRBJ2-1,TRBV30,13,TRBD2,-,CAWSGLAGREQFF,TGTGCCTGGAGTGGACTAGCGGGCCGCGAGCAGTTCTTC
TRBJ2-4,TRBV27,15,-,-,CASSPTGMEGNIQYF,TGTGCCAGCAGCCCGACAGGGATGGAGGGAAACATTCAGTACTTC
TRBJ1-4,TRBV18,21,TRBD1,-,CASSPLRADRGLTATNEKLFF,TGTGCCAGCTCACCACTACGGGCAGACAGGGGGCTTACGGCAACTAATGAAAAACTGTTTTTT
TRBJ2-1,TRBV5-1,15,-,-,CASSVGGRTNNEQFF,TGCGCCAGCAGTGTCGGGGGGCGCACCAACAATGAGCAGTTCTTC
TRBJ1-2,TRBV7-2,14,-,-,CASSSQGNAYGYTF,TGTGCCAGCAGCTCACAGGGAAATGCCTATGGCTACACCTTC
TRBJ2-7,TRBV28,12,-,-,CASSTQGDEQYF,TGTGCCAGCAGTACACAGGGAGACGAGCAGTACTTC
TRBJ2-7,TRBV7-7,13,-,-,CASSHGQGYEQYF,TGTGCCAGCAGTCATGGTCAGGGCTACGAGCAGTACTTC
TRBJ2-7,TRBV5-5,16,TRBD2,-,CASSLVSGGTSYEQYF,TGTGCCAGCAGCTTGGTCAGCGGGGGCACCTCCTACGAGCAGTACTTC
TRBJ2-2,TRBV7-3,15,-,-,CASSGGTVNTGELFF,TGTGCCAGCAGCGGGGGGACAGTTAACACCGGGGAGCTGTTTTTT
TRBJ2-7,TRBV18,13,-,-,CASSPPEVYEQYF,TGTGCCAGCTCACCACCGGAGGTCTACGAGCAGTACTTC
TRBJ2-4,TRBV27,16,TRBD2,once,CASSAPGTIAKNIQYF,TGTGCCAGCAGCGCCCCAGGGACTATAGCCAAAAACATTCAGTACTTC
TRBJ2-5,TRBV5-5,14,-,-,CASNVLGGVGTQYF,TGTGCCAGCAACGTGCTCGGGGGAGTAGGGACCCAGTACTTC
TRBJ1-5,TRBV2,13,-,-,CASSRDNNQPQHF,TGTGCCAGCAGCCGGGACAACAATCAGCCCCAGCATTTT
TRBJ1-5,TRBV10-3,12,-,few,CAISEENQPQHF,TGTGCCATCAGTGAGGAGAATCAGCCCCAGCATTTT
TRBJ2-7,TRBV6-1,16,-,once,CASSERPGAGRYEQYF,TGTGCCAGCAGTGAAAGGCCTGGGGCAGGACGCTACGAGCAGTACTTC
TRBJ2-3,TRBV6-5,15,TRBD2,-,CASSSRLAGADTQYF,TGTGCCAGCAGTTCCCGACTAGCGGGAGCAGATACGCAGTATTTT
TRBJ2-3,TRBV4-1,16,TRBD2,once,CASSQVGAGVADTQYF,TGCGCCAGCAGCCAAGTAGGAGCGGGAGTCGCAGATACGCAGTATTTT
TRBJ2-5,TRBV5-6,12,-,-,CASSLGRETQYF,TGTGCCAGCAGCTTGGGTCGAGAGACCCAGTACTTC
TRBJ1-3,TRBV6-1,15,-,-,CASNEPISSGNTIYF,TGTGCCAGTAATGAGCCTATCTCTTCGGGAAACACCATATATTTT
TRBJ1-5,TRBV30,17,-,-,CAWSVSPQVRLFQPQHF,TGTGCCTGGAGTGTTAGTCCGCAGGTACGATTGTTTCAGCCCCAGCATTTT
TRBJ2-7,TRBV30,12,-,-,CAWSFGLREQYF,TGTGCCTGGAGTTTTGGACTAAGAGAGCAGTACTTC
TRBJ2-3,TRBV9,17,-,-,CASSVGISGGLTDTQYF,TGTGCCAGCAGCGTAGGAATAAGCGGAGGACTCACAGATACGCAGTATTTT
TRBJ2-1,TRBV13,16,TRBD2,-,CASSATTSGSFYEQFF,TGTGCCAGCAGCGCAACAACTAGCGGGAGTTTCTATGAGCAGTTCTTC
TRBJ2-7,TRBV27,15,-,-,CASSPALGRGDEQYF,TGTGCCAGCAGTCCGGCGCTAGGACGGGGTGACGAGCAGTACTTC
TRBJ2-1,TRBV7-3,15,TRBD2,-,CASSPGLAAYNEQFF,TGTGCCAGCAGCCCTGGACTAGCGGCTTACAATGAGCAGTTCTTC
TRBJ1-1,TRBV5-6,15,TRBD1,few,CASSARTGDDTEAFF,TGTGCCAGCAGCGCGAGGACAGGGGACGACACTGAAGCTTTCTTT
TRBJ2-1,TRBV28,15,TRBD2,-,CASSFAGLAENEQFF,TGTGCCAGCAGTTTCGCGGGACTAGCGGAAAATGAGCAGTTCTTC
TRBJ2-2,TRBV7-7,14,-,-,CASSLVRGTGELFF,TGTGCCAGCAGCTTAGTTCGGGGCACCGGGGAGCTGTTTTTT
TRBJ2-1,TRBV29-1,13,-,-,CSVLYLSYNEQFF,TGCAGCGTACTATACCTTTCCTACAATGAGCAGTTCTTC
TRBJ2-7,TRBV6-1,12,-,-,CASSEVQNEQYF,TGTGCCAGCAGTGAAGTACAGAATGAGCAGTACTTC
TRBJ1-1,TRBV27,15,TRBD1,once,CASSFAGGAGTEAFF,TGTGCCAGCAGTTTCGCAGGGGGCGCAGGCACTGAAGCTTTCTTT
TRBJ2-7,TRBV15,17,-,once,CATSPEHVSSIAGEQYF,TGTGCCACCAGTCCGGAGCATGTCAGTTCGATCGCTGGAGAGCAGTACTTC
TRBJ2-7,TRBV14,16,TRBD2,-,CASSQEEGRAAYEQYF,TGTGCCAGCAGCCAAGAAGAAGGGAGGGCCGCCTACGAGCAGTACTTC
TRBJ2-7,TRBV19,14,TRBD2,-,CASSISSGAYEQYF,TGTGCCAGTAGTATTTCTAGCGGTGCCTACGAGCAGTACTTC
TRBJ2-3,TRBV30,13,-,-,CARSAQGTDTQYF,TGTGCCAGGAGCGCACAAGGCACAGATACGCAGTATTTT
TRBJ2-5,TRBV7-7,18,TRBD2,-,CASSLGLAGLLAQETQYF,TGTGCCAGCAGCTTAGGGCTAGCGGGCCTCCTAGCCCAAGAGACCCAGTACTTC
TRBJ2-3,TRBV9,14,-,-,CASSVELATDTQYF,TGTGCCAGCAGCGTAGAACTTGCCACAGATACGCAGTATTTT
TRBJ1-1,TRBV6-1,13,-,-,CASRILYTTEAFF,TGTGCCAGCAGGATCCTCTATACCACTGAAGCTTTCTTT
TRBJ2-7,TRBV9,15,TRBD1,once,CASSPAGTGIYEQYF,TGTGCCAGCAGCCCCGCGGGGACAGGAATCTACGAGCAGTACTTC
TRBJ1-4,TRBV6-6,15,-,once,CASSEHRVEYEKLFF,TGTGCCAGCAGTGAGCACAGGGTAGAATATGAAAAACTGTTTTTT